This TCR beta chain appears in the sequencing data of a study of blood T cell repertoires in COVID-19. This clone was seen repeatedly, ten times or more. The protocol was immunoSEQ multiplex PCR, while the TCRdb copy is restricted to in-frame clones and leaves out a portion. This table has about 210,000 clones, 80% to 90% appearing once. V lost 4 bases to trimming and J lost 6 bases, with 13 bases between them. CDR3 length equals 13 residues. The chain is built from TRBV23-1 and TRBJ2-7; unclear D gene. TRBV23-1 counts as an open reading frame of uncertain function. The source of this sequence is a woman between 45 and 65 years old with active or convalescent COVID-19. What was sequenced was peripheral blood. CDR3 coding DNA: TGCGCCAGCAGTCCCAGGTCAGCCATCGAGCAGTACTTC. Translated: CASSPRSAIEQYF.